A single sample gave rise to the 25 T cell receptor beta chains below, sequenced in a study of human T cells and chemical hapten exposure. Treatment reported: therapeutic diphenylcyclopropenone sensitization with weekly scalp DPC. Single cDNA molecules in the library carried unique molecular identifiers attached during preparation. TCRdb redid the calling of the reads with MiXCR, one entry per CDR3 protein. This sample has just over 2,500 distinct CDR3 sequences, with approximately 45% found just once. The sample in question was whole blood, obtained before DPC sensitization or 2, 6, or about 24 weeks after (not recorded which). The receptors come from an adult with alopecia areata. Some clones in this sample may be carry-over from other donors' samples. This table probably holds off-target reads from a library built for another chain.

In this sample, this clonotype turned up a few times. This chain connects TRBV5-1 to TRBJ2-7; D is ambiguous. The CDR3 is made up of 15 amino acids. Trimming removed 2 bases from V and 2 bases from J, with 14 bases in between. In germline, CDR1 is SGHRS, CDR2 YFSETQ. CDR3 region: CASSLASSDTYEQYF. In DNA form, the CDR3 reads TGCGCCAGCAGCTTAGCTTCGTCAGATACCTACGAGCAGTACTTC.

The V and J genes are TRBV7-3 and TRBJ2-2, with D maybe TRBD1 (6 bases). CDR1 is SGHTA, CDR2 FQGTGA, per germline. The CDR3 is 14 residues long. The V and J ends lost 4 bases and 5 bases respectively, with 11 bases between them. The CDR3 region is CASSYLRGTGELFF. The CDR3 DNA reads as TGTGCCAGCAGCTACCTCAGGGGTACCGGGGAGCTGTTTTTT.

This chain connects TRBV27 to TRBJ2-3; D assignment may be TRBD1 or TRBD2 (5 bases each). The germline V gene has CDR1 MNHEY and CDR2 SMNVEV (reference sequence). This CDR3 comprises 14 residues. V lost 4 bases and J lost 10, with 18 bases in between. CDR3 in DNA: TGTGCCAGCAGTTCCCCCGGGGCGACCCCAGCGCAGTATTTT. As protein: CASSSPGATPAQYF.

The sample holds one count of this clonotype. The chain links TRBV10-3 to TRBJ2-1; D is unclear. The CDR3 is 15 residues long. CDR1 ENHRY and CDR2 SYGVKD come from the germline V gene. V lost 5 bases and J 2 bases, leaving 13 bases between the germline ends. CDR3 protein: CAISRTVKTYNEQFF. Here the CDR3 DNA reads TGTGCCATCAGTAGGACCGTTAAAACCTACAATGAGCAGTTCTTC.

The J gene is TRBJ2-3, the V gene TRBV7-8; D remains unclear. Germline CDR1 and CDR2: SGHVS and FQNEAQ. The CDR3 has 14 amino acids. Trimming shortened V by 1 base and J by 6 bases, and 11 bases separated the two germline ends. The DNA of the CDR3 is TGTGCCAGCAGCTTAGTGGGTAGTGGCGATACGCAGTATTTT. It codes for CASSLVGSGDTQYF.

V gene TRBV11-2 combines with J gene TRBJ2-1, with 9 bases lining up with TRBD2. The CDR3 totals 14 residues. With 3 bases clipped from V and 8 bases from J, the junction kept 5 bases outside the gene matches. Germline-derived CDR1 and CDR2 are SGHAT and FQNNGV. The CDR3 is CASSFPGTSYEQFF. Here the CDR3 DNA reads TGTGCCAGCAGCTTTCCCGGGACTAGCTATGAGCAGTTCTTC.

The chain recombines TRBV28 with TRBJ2-3, with D tentatively TRBD1 or TRBD2 (5 bases each). Germline V lookup: CDR1 MDHEN, CDR2 SYDVKM. This CDR3 region has 14 residues. Deletions cut 5 bases from V and 3 bases from J, with 12 bases between. The CDR3, as DNA: TGTGCCAGCAGTACCGGGACGTTTACAGATACGCAGTATTTT. Translated, it gives CASSTGTFTDTQYF.

V is TRBV7-3 and J is TRBJ2-3, with 7 nucleotides matching TRBD1. With 4 bases clipped from V and 3 bases from J, the junction kept 4 bases outside the gene matches. The CDR3 covers 14 residues. The germline V gene encodes CDR1 SGHTA and CDR2 FQGTGA. CDR3 coding DNA: TGTGCCAGCAGCTCAAGGGACAGAACAGATACGCAGTATTTT. Translated: CASSSRDRTDTQYF.

The chain combines TRBV7-2 with TRBJ2-4; possibly TRBD2 for D (6 bases). In germline, CDR1 is SGHTA, CDR2 FQGNSA. Trimming removed 6 bases from V and 7 bases from J, with 19 bases in between. The CDR3 extends over 15 amino acids. CDR3 sequence reads: CASRVGLGGPNIQYF. The CDR3 bases are TGTGCCAGCAGGGTCGGACTGGGAGGCCCCAACATTCAGTACTTC. Filled out from reference TRBV7-2 and TRBJ2-4, the complete variable domain reads GAGVSQSPSNKVTEKGKDVELRCDPISGHTALYWYRQSLGQGLEFLIYFQGNSAPDKSGLPSDRFSAERTGGSVSTLTIQRTQQEDSAVYLCASRVGLGGPNIQYFGAGTRLSVL.

This clonotype came up a few times. V gene TRBV24-1 combines with J gene TRBJ2-1, with a weak D call TRBD2 (5 bases). CDR1 and CDR2 from the germline V gene are KGHDR and SFDVKD. Trimming removed 3 bases from V and 0 bases from J, with 8 bases in between. The CDR3 consists of 15 residues. The CDR3 nucleotides read TGTGCCACCAGTGATAAAGGGAGCTCCTACAATGAGCAGTTCTTC. Its translation: CATSDKGSSYNEQFF.

The chain is built from TRBV7-6 and TRBJ2-7, with 14 nucleotides matching TRBD2. The CDR3 is made up of 16 amino acids. From germline, CDR1 is SGHVS and CDR2 FNYEAQ. V lost 4 bases to trimming and J lost 7 bases; unmatched junction nucleotides: 9. The CDR3 spells CASSSAGTSGRGEQYF. Written as DNA, the CDR3 is TGTGCCAGCAGCTCCGCCGGGACTAGCGGGAGAGGGGAGCAGTACTTC.

This clonotype has only a few counts. The V call is TRBV29-1, the J call TRBJ2-1; D is unresolved. Germline CDR1 is SQVTM and CDR2 is ANQGSEA. V was clipped by 5 bases and J by 7 bases, with 9 bases between them. The CDR3 has 11 residues. The CDR3 nucleotides read TGCAGCGTTTTCGAGAGGAATGAGCAGTTCTTC. It encodes CSVFERNEQFF.

The chain carries TRBV5-1 and TRBJ2-3; D is possibly TRBD1 or TRBD2 (5 bases each). V was clipped by 5 bases and J by 6 bases, with 13 bases between them. The CDR3 consists of 13 residues. Germline V gene lookup returns CDR1 SGHRS and CDR2 YFSETQ. CDR3 loop: CASSRPGTDTQYF. CDR3 DNA sequence: TGCGCCAGCAGTCGGCCGGGGACGGATACGCAGTATTTT.

This clonotype was counted once. CDR3 sequence: CASSITNSRGYTF. In DNA, the CDR3 is TGTGCCAGTAGTATAACCAACAGTCGAGGCTACACCTTC. The chain combines TRBV19 with TRBJ1-2; D ambiguous. The germline gives CDR1 LNHDA, CDR2 SQIVND (reference sequence). V was pared by 2 bases and J by 8 bases, with 12 bases between. The CDR3 length is 13 residues. The full variable domain, with the rest looked up from reference TRBV19 and TRBJ1-2, is DGGITQSPKYLFRKEGQNVTLSCEQNLNHDAMYWYRQDPGQGLRLIYYSQIVNDFQKGDIAEGYSVSREKKESFPLTVTSAQKNPTAFYLCASSITNSRGYTFGSGTRLTVV.

The chain recombines TRBV10-2 with TRBJ2-2; D possibly matches TRBD1 or TRBD2 (5 bases each). The CDR3 has 14 amino acids. Germline lookup yields CDR1 WSHSY and CDR2 SAAADI. Trimming shortened V by 8 bases and J by 5 bases, and 15 bases separated the two germline ends. The CDR3 bases are TGCGCCAGCTTACCAGGGAGTTGGACCGGGGAGCTGTTTTTT. Translating gives CASLPGSWTGELFF.

The chain uses TRBV7-8 and TRBJ2-5; a possible D gene is TRBD2 (8 bases). V lost 4 bases and J lost 1, with 16 bases in between. Germline CDR1 is SGHVS and CDR2 is FQNEAQ. The CDR3 spans 16 residues. DNA for the CDR3: TGTGCCAGCAGCTCGGGAGGGGGCCTCCTCCAAGAGACCCAGTACTTC. Amino acid sequence: CASSSGGGLLQETQYF.

The chain carries TRBV20-1 and TRBJ2-1; possible D gene TRBD2, 6 bases. The CDR3 loop spans 13 amino acids. With 2 bases removed from V and 4 bases from J, the gap between germline ends came to 9 bases. Germline V lookup: CDR1 DFQATT, CDR2 SNEGSKA (reference sequence). CDR3 sequence reads: CSARRGLYNEQFF. The CDR3 coding sequence is TGCAGTGCTAGAAGGGGACTTTACAATGAGCAGTTCTTC.

V usage is TRBV18 and J usage is TRBJ2-4; 8 bases agree with TRBD2. There are 16 residues in the CDR3. CDR1 and CDR2 (germline): KGHSH, LQKENI. V dropped 3 bases and J dropped 0; count of bases not matched to a gene: 4. In DNA form, the CDR3 reads TGTGCCAGCTCACCCGAGCGGGGGCTAGCCAAAAACATTCAGTACTTC. Protein: CASSPERGLAKNIQYF. The variable domain in full, with the rest retrieved from reference TRBV18 and TRBJ2-4, is NAGVMQNPRHLVRRRGQEARLRCSPMKGHSHVYWYRQLPEEGLKFMVYLQKENIIDESGMPKERFSAEFPKEGPSILRIQQVVRGDSAAYFCASSPERGLAKNIQYFGAGTRLSVL.

The chain joins TRBV19 to TRBJ2-5; 8 positions agree with TRBD2. V lost 7 bases and J lost 6; bases outside the gene matches: 13. CDR3 size: 15 residues. The V gene's germline CDR1 is LNHDA and CDR2 SQIVND (reference sequence). CDR3 region: CASTPRGGPFQTQYF. DNA for the CDR3: TGTGCCAGTACCCCCCGGGGGGGCCCTTTTCAGACCCAGTACTTC.

In its sample, this clonotype was seen once. This chain links TRBV5-4 with TRBJ2-5; 7 bases fit TRBD1. The V and J ends lost 0 bases and 4 bases, in that order; junction bases with no gene match: 3. The CDR3 runs 14 residues. The germline gives CDR1 SGHNT, CDR2 YYREEE (reference sequence). CDR3 sequence (DNA): TGTGCCAGCAGCTTGGTTCAGGGGGTAGAGACCCAGTACTTC. Encoded protein: CASSLVQGVETQYF.

The chain uses TRBV5-6 and TRBJ2-1, with D uncertain. Germline lookup yields CDR1 SGHDT and CDR2 YYEEEE. Trimming removed 4 bases from V and 6 bases from J, with 17 bases in between. The CDR3 loop spans 15 amino acids. The CDR3 loop reads CASSPSQRYINEQFF. CDR3 coding DNA: TGTGCCAGCAGCCCTTCCCAGCGCTATATCAATGAGCAGTTCTTC.

This chain uses TRBV3-1 with TRBJ2-5; 15 nucleotides match TRBD2. With 4 bases clipped from V and 7 bases from J, the junction kept 7 bases outside the gene matches. Germline V gene lookup returns CDR1 LGHDT and CDR2 YNNKEL (reference sequence). The CDR3 loop spans 16 amino acids. The CDR3, as DNA: TGTGCCAGCAGCCGAGGGGGACTAGCGGGAGGAGGGACCCAGTACTTC. Translating it yields CASSRGGLAGGGTQYF.

The chain couples TRBV24-1 to TRBJ2-7, with 10 bases matching TRBD2. Germline CDR1 KGHDR, CDR2 SFDVKD. The CDR3 has 18 amino acids. V trimming: 3 bases; J trimming: 4 bases; junction bases outside the gene matches: 14. The CDR3 DNA sequence: TGTGCCACCAGTGATCCTACCGACAGATCGACTAGCGGGTACGAGCAGTACTTC. It specifies CATSDPTDRSTSGYEQYF.

This clonotype is a singleton in its sample. The rearrangement joins TRBV7-9 to TRBJ2-3; tentatively, D is TRBD2 (6 bases). Germline CDR1 and CDR2: SEHNR and FQNEAQ (reference sequence). The CDR3 runs 21 residues. V was pared by 5 bases and J by 7 bases, with 37 bases between. As DNA, the CDR3 is TGTGCCAGCAGCCCCGCAATTCACATAAGCGCCGGACGGGAGAGGGTGAATACGCAGTATTTT. Its translation is CASSPAIHISAGRERVNTQYF.

The chain uses TRBV6-1 and TRBJ2-1; D gene unclear. Trimming shortened V by 5 bases and J by 0 bases, and 11 bases separated the two germline ends. The CDR3 runs 15 residues. Germline V gene lookup returns CDR1 MNHNS and CDR2 SASEGT. CDR3 sequence: CASSKLGGSYNEQFF. In DNA form, the CDR3 reads TGTGCCAGCAGTAAACTTGGCGGCTCCTACAATGAGCAGTTCTTC.